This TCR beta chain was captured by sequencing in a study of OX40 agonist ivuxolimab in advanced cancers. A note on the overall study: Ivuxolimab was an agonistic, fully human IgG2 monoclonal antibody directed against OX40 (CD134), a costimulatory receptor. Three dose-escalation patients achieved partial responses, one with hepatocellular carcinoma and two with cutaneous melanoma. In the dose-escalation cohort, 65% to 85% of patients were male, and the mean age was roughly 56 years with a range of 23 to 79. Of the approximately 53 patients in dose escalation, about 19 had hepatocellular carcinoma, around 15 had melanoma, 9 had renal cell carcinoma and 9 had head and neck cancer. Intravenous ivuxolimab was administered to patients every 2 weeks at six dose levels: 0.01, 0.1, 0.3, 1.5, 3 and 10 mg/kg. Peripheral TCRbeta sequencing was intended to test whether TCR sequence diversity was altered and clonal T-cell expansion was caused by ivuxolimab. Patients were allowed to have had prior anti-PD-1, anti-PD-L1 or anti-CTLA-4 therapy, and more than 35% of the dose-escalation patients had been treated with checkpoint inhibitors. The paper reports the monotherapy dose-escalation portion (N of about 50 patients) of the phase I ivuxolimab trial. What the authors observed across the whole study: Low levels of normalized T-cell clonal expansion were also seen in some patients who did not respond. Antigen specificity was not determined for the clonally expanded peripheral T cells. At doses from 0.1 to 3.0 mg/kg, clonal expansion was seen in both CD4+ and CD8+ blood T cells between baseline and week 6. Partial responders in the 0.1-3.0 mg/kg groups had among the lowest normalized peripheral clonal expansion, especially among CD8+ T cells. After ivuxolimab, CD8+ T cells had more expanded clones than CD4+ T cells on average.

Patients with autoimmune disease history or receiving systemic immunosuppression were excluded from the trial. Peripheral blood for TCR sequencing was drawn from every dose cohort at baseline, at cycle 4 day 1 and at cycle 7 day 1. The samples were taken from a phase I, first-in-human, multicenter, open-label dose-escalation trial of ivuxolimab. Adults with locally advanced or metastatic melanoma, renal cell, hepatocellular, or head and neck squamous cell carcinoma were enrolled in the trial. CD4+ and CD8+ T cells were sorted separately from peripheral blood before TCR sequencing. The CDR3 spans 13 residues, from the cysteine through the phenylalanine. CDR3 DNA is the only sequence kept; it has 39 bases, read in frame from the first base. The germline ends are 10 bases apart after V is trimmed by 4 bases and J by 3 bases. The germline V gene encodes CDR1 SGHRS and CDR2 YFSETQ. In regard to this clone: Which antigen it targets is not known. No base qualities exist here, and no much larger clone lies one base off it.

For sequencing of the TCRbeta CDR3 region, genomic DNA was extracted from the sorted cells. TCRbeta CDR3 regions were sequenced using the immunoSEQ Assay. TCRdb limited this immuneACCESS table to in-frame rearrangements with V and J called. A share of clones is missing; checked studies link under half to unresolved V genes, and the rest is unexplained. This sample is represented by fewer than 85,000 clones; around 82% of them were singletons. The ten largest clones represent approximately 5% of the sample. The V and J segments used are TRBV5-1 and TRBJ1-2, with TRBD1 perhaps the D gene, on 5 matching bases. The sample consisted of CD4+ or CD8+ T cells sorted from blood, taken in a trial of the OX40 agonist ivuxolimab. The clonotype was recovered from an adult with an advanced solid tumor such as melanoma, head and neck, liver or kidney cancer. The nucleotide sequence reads TGCGCCAGCAGCCGGGACCTGGACTATGGCTACACCTTC. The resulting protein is CASSRDLDYGYTF.